Following are 10 T cell receptor beta chains from one sample sequenced in a study of T-cell reconstitution after alpha-beta-depleted transplantation in children. Researchers prepared the TCRbeta library using unique molecular identifiers, the study reports. TCRdb fed the PCR reads into MiXCR, producing one record per CDR3 protein. The sample lists roughly 340,000 distinct CDR3 sequences, about a sixth seen once, with around 41% in the top ten. Here the sequenced sample was PBMCs, mostly from graft donor cells, taken 360 days after TCRalphabeta/CD19-depleted stem cell transplant. The receptors stem from a male patient aged 2 to 10 who had a stem cell transplant for acute lymphoblastic leukemia, so the T cells may come from the graft donor.

This clonotype appeared many times. The genes are TRBV24-1 and TRBJ2-3, with 9 bases fitting TRBD1. The germline gives CDR1 KGHDR, CDR2 SFDVKD. Trimming removed 3 bases from V and 2 bases from J; junction bases left unmatched: 5. The CDR3 sequence is 16 residues long. Here the CDR3 DNA reads TGTGCCACCAGTGATCGCGGACAGGGGACCACAGATACGCAGTATTTT. Protein sequence: CATSDRGQGTTDTQYF.

In its sample, this clonotype was seen many times. This chain joins TRBV12-3 or TRBV12-4 and TRBJ2-2; 13 positions match TRBD2. This CDR3 has 15 residues. V shed 6 bases, J shed 5 bases, and the junction held 3 bases outside the gene matches. CDR3 residues: CASSRTSGSTGELFF. The CDR3 coding sequence is TGTGCCAGCAGCCGGACTAGCGGGAGTACCGGGGAGCTGTTTTTT.

This clonotype was observed at least ten times. This rearrangement joins TRBV4-3 to TRBJ2-7; 10 positions match TRBD1. Germline-derived CDR1 and CDR2 are LGHNA and YSLEER. CDR3 size: 16 residues. V was clipped by 0 bases and J by 2 bases; unmatched bases: 4. This CDR3 is CASSQDLGQGAYEQYF. The DNA for the CDR3 is TGCGCCAGCAGCCAAGATCTTGGACAGGGGGCCTACGAGCAGTACTTC.

The table lists this clonotype with a few counts. The chain joins TRBV4-3 to TRBJ1-1; D is ambiguous. Germline CDR1 LGHNA, CDR2 YSLEER. The germline V and J ends were trimmed by 0 bases and 1 base, with 9 bases remaining between them. The CDR3 is 15 residues long. CDR3 coding DNA: TGCGCCAGCAGCCAAGATCCAGGACCGAACACTGAAGCTTTCTTT. Translating gives CASSQDPGPNTEAFF.

The CDR3 nucleotides read TGTGCCATCAGTGGGGGCAAGGGATCACCCCTCCACTTT. Its protein product is CAISGGKGSPLHF. This rearrangement joins TRBV10-3 to TRBJ1-6; D is possibly TRBD1 (5 bases). Germline CDR1 reads ENHRY; CDR2 reads SYGVKD. The CDR3 consists of 13 residues. V dropped 4 bases and J dropped 10 bases, with 11 bases sitting between them.

The DNA for the CDR3 is TGTGCCAGCAGCCAAGAACAGGGGGCGAGTCCCTACACCTTC. It encodes CASSQEQGASPYTF. V is TRBV4-2 and J is TRBJ1-2, with 9 bases lining up with TRBD1. V was pared by 0 bases and J by 10 bases, with 6 bases of the junction left unmatched. Germline CDR1 is LGHNA and CDR2 is YNFKEQ. CDR3 length: 14 residues.

This clonotype has a single count. V and J are TRBV12-3 or TRBV12-4 and TRBJ2-1; 11 nucleotides match TRBD2. The CDR3 covers 19 residues. Trimming at V came to 1 base and at J to 1 base, leaving 9 bases not matched to a gene. CDR3 bases: TGTGCCAGCAGTTTAGAGACTAGCGGGGTGGTGGGATCCTACAATGAGCAGTTCTTC. It yields the protein CASSLETSGVVGSYNEQFF.

This clonotype was observed a few times. This rearrangement joins TRBV20-1 to TRBJ2-5; no definite D call. The CDR3 contains 11 residues. Looked up from germline, CDR1 is DFQATT and CDR2 is SNEGSKA (reference sequence). Trimming removed 3 bases at V and 5 bases at J, with 7 bases between. As DNA, the CDR3 is TGCAGTGCTAGTTCTCAGGAGACCCAGTACTTC. Amino acids: CSASSQETQYF.

This chain links TRBV2 with TRBJ1-2; possible D gene TRBD1, 5 bases. CDR3 length: 11 residues. Deletions cut 7 bases from V and 8 bases from J, with 11 bases between. Germline V lookup: CDR1 SNHLY, CDR2 FYNNEI. The CDR3 reads CASTPGGGYTF. The CDR3 DNA reads as TGTGCCAGCACCCCTGGGGGAGGCTACACCTTC.

This clonotype has only a few counts. This chain uses TRBV7-9 with TRBJ2-7; D remains unclear. The CDR3 spans 13 residues. The germline CDR1 and CDR2 sequences are SEHNR and FQNEAQ (reference sequence). Trimming pared 3 bases from V and 1 base from J, leaving 7 bases between. Here the CDR3 reads CASSFPRSYEQYF. In DNA form, the CDR3 reads TGTGCCAGCAGCTTCCCTAGATCCTACGAGCAGTACTTC.